This TCR beta chain was captured in a study of STAT5B mutations in CD4+ large granular lymphocyte leukemia. Study in general: Healthy donors showed HLA-associated enrichment of the CDR3 'QG' motif.

Notes on the study in general: Patient CD4-sorted repertoires looked more clonal than healthy CD4+ repertoires, even without putative leukemic clones.

Comment on this clone: Its antigen remains unidentified.

TCRdb's copy holds only in-frame clones and misses some; the assay was immunoSEQ multiplex PCR. The repertoire includes around 34,000 clones, around four fifths of them detected once, and around 4.5% sits in the top ten. The sample taken for sequencing was CD4+ T cells from blood buffy coats. The receptor's source is a human donor in good health.

CDR3 sequence reads: CASSSGQANEKLFF. CDR3 nucleotide sequence: TGTGCCAGCAGCTCCGGACAGGCTAATGAAAAACTGTTTTTT. The chain uses TRBV28 and TRBJ1-4; TRBD1 agrees at 7 bases. Per the germline V gene, CDR1 is MDHEN and CDR2 is SYDVKM. This CDR3 is 14 amino acids long. Unmatched junction bases numbered 4, after V lost 6 bases and J lost 3 bases. Supplemented by reference TRBV28 and TRBJ1-4, the full variable domain reads DVKVTQSSRYLVKRTGEKVFLECVQDMDHENMFWYRQDPGLGLRLIYFSYDVKMKEKGDIPEGYSVSREKKERFSLILESASTNQTSMYLCASSSGQANEKLFFGSGTQLSVL.